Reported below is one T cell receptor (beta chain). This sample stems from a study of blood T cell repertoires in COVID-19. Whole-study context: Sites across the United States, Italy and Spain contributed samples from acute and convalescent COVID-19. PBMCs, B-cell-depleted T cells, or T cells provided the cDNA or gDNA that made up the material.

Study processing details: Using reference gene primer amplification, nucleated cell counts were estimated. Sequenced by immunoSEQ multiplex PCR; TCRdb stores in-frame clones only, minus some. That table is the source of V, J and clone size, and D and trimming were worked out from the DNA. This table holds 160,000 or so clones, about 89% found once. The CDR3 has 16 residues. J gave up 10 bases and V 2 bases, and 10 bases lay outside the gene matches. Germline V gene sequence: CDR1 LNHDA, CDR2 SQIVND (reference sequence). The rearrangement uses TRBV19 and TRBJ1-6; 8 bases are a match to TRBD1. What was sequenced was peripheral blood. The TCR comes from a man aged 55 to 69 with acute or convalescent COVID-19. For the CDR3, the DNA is TGTGCCAGTAGTATAAATGTCGGGACAGGCGGGTCACCCCTCCACTTT. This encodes CASSINVGTGGSPLHF.